This TCR beta chain was obtained from a study of T-cell reconstitution after alpha-beta-depleted transplantation in children. The study's findings and limits: There were some patients whose high TCRbeta diversity at day 60 came from surviving recipient T cells and thymic progenitors.

This clonotype was picked up many times. Its antigen is still unknown. One end of the junction does not line up with germline, which may come from a read error. There are 12 residues in the CDR3. CDR1 is LGHDT and CDR2 is YNNKEL in the germline V gene (reference sequence). Molecular barcoding with unique molecular identifiers was used for the TCRbeta library. Using its own MiXCR run on the PCR reads, TCRdb lists one record per CDR3 protein. The data show 600,000 to 800,000 distinct CDR3 sequences, around 13% seen once. The source was PBMCs, collected before TCRalphabeta/CD19-depleted stem cell transplant. The clonotype was recovered from a girl aged 2-10 years with congenital amegakaryocytic thrombocytopenia, due to receive a stem cell transplant. The chain employs TRBV3-1 and TRBJ2-2, with unresolved D. The CDR3 here is CASSHGTGELFF. In DNA, the CDR3 is TGCGCCAGCAGCCACGGTACCGGGGAGCTGTTTTTT.